The clone carrying this T cell receptor beta chain was recorded a few times. Its antigen is undetermined. Using its own MiXCR run on the 5' RACE reads, TCRdb lists one record per CDR3 protein. The sample consists of around 160,000 distinct CDR3 sequences, more than 5.5% of them appearing once. This entry comes from a study of T cells after yellow fever vaccination. Trimming pared 0 bases from V and 2 bases from J, leaving 15 bases between. Germline V gives CDR1 SGHRS, CDR2 YFSETQ. There are 16 residues in the CDR3. Study-level findings and limits: FACS-sorted repertoires could contain abundant clonotypes contaminating from the bulk population. The CD4 and CD8 compartments had a small share of their clonotypes in common.

This specimen was CD4+ T cells sorted from PBMCs, taken less than 6 days after the first yellow fever vaccination. The sequence was collected from a man aged 18 to 35 who received the YFV17D yellow fever vaccine. The chain combines TRBV5-1 with TRBJ2-7; weak D call: TRBD2 (6 bases). The CDR3 DNA follows: TGCGCCAGCAGCTTGGGAGGGAGCGGCGGGACCTACGAGCAGTACTTC. Protein sequence: CASSLGGSGGTYEQYF. The full variable domain, its missing parts supplied by reference TRBV5-1 and TRBJ2-7, is KAGVTQTPRYLIKTRGQQVTLSCSPISGHRSVSWYQQTPGQGLQFLFEYFSETQRNKGNFPGRFSGRQFSNSRSEMNVSTLELGDSALYLCASSLGGSGGTYEQYFGPGTRLTVT.